Reported below is one T cell receptor beta chain. Trimming shortened V by 5 bases and J by 6 bases, and 13 bases separated the two germline ends. In germline, CDR1 is LNHNV, CDR2 YYDKDF (reference sequence). The CDR3 is 14 residues long. Each CDR3 protein gets one entry after TCRdb re-called the 5' RACE reads with MiXCR. Here the sample spans about 430,000 distinct CDR3 sequences, approximately 24% being singletons. The data stem from a study of T-cell memory formation after mild COVID-19. Material: PBMCs or a T cell subset sorted from them (not recorded which). This clonotype originated in an adult woman who had mild COVID-19 (a few samples of this study predate the infection). Cell type and time point are not known. This rearrangement joins TRBV15 to TRBJ2-2, with unresolved D. The CDR3 nucleotides are TGTGCCACCAGCCCGGCGCGTAACCCCGGGGAGCTGTTTTTT. Its protein is CATSPARNPGELFF.